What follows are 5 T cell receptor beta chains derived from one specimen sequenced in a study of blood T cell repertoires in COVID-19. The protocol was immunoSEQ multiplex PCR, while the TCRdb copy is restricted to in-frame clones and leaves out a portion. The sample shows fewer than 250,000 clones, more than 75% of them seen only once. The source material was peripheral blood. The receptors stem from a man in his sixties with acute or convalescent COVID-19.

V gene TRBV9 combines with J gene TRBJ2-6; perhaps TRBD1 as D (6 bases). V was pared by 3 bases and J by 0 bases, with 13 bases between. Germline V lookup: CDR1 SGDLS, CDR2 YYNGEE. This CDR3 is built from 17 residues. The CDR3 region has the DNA TGTGCCAGCAGCGCCCGGCAAGGGGGCTCTGGGGCCAACGTCCTGACTTTC. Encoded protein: CASSARQGGSGANVLTF.

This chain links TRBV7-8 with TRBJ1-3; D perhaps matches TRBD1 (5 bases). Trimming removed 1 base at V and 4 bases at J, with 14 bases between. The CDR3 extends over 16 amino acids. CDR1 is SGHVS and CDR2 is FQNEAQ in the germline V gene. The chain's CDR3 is CASSLGGAARGNTIYF. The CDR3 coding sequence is TGTGCCAGCAGCTTAGGCGGGGCGGCCAGAGGAAACACCATATATTTT.

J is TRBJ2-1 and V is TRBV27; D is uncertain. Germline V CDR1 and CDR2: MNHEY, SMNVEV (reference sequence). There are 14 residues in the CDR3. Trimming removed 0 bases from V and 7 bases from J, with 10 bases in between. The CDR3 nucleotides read TGTGCCAGCAGTTTATCGCAGGTGCTTAATGAGCAGTTCTTC. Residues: CASSLSQVLNEQFF.

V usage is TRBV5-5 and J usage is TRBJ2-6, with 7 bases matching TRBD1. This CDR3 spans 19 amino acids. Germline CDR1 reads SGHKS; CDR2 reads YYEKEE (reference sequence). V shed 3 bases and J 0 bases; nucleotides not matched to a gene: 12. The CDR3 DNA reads TGTGCCAGCAGCTCAACCCGGACAGGCCCCAGCTCTGGGGCCAACGTCCTGACTTTC. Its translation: CASSSTRTGPSSGANVLTF.

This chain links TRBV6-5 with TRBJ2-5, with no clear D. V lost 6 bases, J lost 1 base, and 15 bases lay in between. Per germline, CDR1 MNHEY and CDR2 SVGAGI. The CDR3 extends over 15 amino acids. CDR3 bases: TGTGCCAGCAGCAGAAGTTGGGCCTCCCAAGAGACCCAGTACTTC. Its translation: CASSRSWASQETQYF.